Below, one T cell receptor beta chain is given with its context. This CDR3 has 15 amino acids. The germline gives CDR1 SGHDN, CDR2 FVKESK. V shed 0 bases and J shed 5 bases, with 14 bases lying between them. The data were obtained in a study of shared clonotypes between healthy human individuals. TCRdb's copy holds only in-frame clones and misses some; the assay was immunoSEQ multiplex PCR. The table shows hundreds of thousands of clones, with about 96% occurring only once. Naive CD8 cells, CD45RO-negative and positively selected for CCR7, excluded terminally differentiated effector memory CD45RA+ cells.

The sequenced sample consisted of naive CD8+ T cells sorted from blood. The receptor was isolated from a young woman in good health. The chain has TRBV14 and TRBJ2-7; TRBD2 might be the D (6 bases). The CDR3 sequence: CASSQEYSGRDEQYF. The CDR3 DNA follows: TGTGCCAGCAGCCAAGAGTATAGCGGTCGGGACGAGCAGTACTTC.